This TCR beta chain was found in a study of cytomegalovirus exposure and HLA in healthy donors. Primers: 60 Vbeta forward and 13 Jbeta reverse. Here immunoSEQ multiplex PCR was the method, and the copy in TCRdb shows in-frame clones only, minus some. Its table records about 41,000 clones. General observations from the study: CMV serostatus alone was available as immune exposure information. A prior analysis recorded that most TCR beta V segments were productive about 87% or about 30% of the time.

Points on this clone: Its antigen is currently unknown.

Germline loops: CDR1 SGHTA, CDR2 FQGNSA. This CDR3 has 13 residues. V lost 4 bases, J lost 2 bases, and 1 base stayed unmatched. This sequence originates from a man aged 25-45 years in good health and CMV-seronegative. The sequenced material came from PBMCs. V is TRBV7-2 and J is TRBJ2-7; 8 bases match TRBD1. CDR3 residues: CASSSQGAYEQYF. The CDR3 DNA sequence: TGTGCCAGCAGCTCACAGGGGGCCTACGAGCAGTACTTC.